Shown below are 19 T cell receptor beta chains from a single sample sequenced in a study of T cell clonality in common variable immunodeficiency. Some clones are missing from TCRdb's copy, which holds only in-frame ones; the method was immunoSEQ multiplex PCR. The specimen gives approximately 40,000 clones without singletons; the ten biggest hold approximately 9.8%. The specimen sequenced was peripheral blood mononuclear cells. The receptors stem from a person aged 18-70 years in good health.

In this sample, this clone turned up a few times. Read data end 3 residues before the CDR3 end; the end is taken from the germline J gene. J is TRBJ1-2 and V is TRBV19; no clear D gene. Germline assignment: CDR1 LNHDA and CDR2 SQIVND (reference sequence). This CDR3 contains 16 residues. Incomplete CDR3 DNA: TGTGCCAGCGCTAGCGGCCCGCCGACCTCCTACAATGAC. Translated: CASASGPPTSYND. The whole CDR3 reads CASASGPPTSYNDYTF.

Of note for this clone: The read terminates 3 residues before the CDR3 end, so the remaining end is supplied by the germline J gene. This chain links TRBV20-1 with TRBJ2-1; tentatively, D is TRBD2 (7 bases). V was pared by 0 bases and J by 5 bases, with 14 bases between. Per germline, CDR1 DFQATT and CDR2 SNEGSKA (reference sequence). The CDR3 is 15 residues long. Here the CDR3 reads CSARDPGRDNNEQFF. The sequenced part of the CDR3 DNA is TGCAGTGCTAGAGATCCGGGGAGGGACAACAATGAG.

Points on this clone: The read terminates 3 residues ahead of where the CDR3 ends, so the germline J gene completes it. The chain carries TRBV7-9 and TRBJ2-4; maybe TRBD1 (5 bases). The CDR3 extends over 13 amino acids. Germline V CDR1 and CDR2: SEHNR, FQNEAQ (reference sequence). The DNA read from the CDR3 is TGTGCCAGCAGCCAGCAGGGTAACTATGGT. Protein: CASSQQGNYG. The full-length CDR3 reads as CASSQQGNYGQYF.

The sample holds many counts of this clone. The read terminates 3 residues before the CDR3 end, so the remaining end is supplied by the germline J gene. This chain joins TRBV30 and TRBJ2-5, with 10 bases lining up with TRBD2. V dropped 3 bases and J dropped 7; count of bases not matched to a gene: 11. Germline CDR1 is GTSNPN and CDR2 is SVGIG (reference sequence). CDR3 length: 15 residues. CDR3 bases read: TGTGCCTGGAGGTCAGCGGGAGGGCCCCCCGCGACC. Protein product: CAWRSAGGPPAT. The full CDR3 reads CAWRSAGGPPATQYF.

The table lists this clone with a few counts. The read terminates 3 residues ahead of where the CDR3 ends, so the germline J gene completes it. V gene TRBV19 combines with J gene TRBJ1-3; D not resolved. This CDR3 spans 13 amino acids. Germline CDR1 and CDR2: LNHDA and SQIVND (reference sequence). The V end was cut by 4 bases, the J end by 2 bases, with 6 bases between. Incomplete CDR3 DNA: TGTGCCAGTAGTACGAGCGCTGGAAACACC. Its translation is CASSTSAGNT. In full, the CDR3 reads CASSTSAGNTIYF.

A few counts support this clone. The CDR3 end lies 3 residues beyond the end of the read and is filled in from the germline J gene. The chain has TRBV29-1 and TRBJ2-3, with D possibly matching TRBD1 (6 bases). The V gene's germline CDR1 is SQVTM and CDR2 ANQGSEA. The CDR3 runs 13 residues. Partial CDR3 DNA: TGCAGCACCCGGACAGCAGGGGTAGAGACG. The encoded protein is CSTRTAGVET. The whole CDR3 sequence reads CSTRTAGVETQYF.

This clone was detected many times. The DNA read from the CDR3 is TGTGCCAGCAGCGTAGAAGGGGAGTACAATGAG. Amino acid sequence: CASSVEGEYNE. The full CDR3 reads CASSVEGEYNEQFF. The chain joins TRBV9 to TRBJ2-1; tentatively, D is TRBD1 or TRBD2 (5 bases each). The read ends 3 residues shy of where the CDR3 ends; the end is completed using the germline J gene. The germline V gene has CDR1 SGDLS and CDR2 YYNGEE. The V gene lost 0 bases and the J gene lost 4 bases, with 8 bases spanning the gap. The CDR3 extends over 14 amino acids.

At least ten counts were recorded for this clone. From the germline J gene comes the end of the CDR3, since the read stops 3 residues before it. This chain uses TRBV5-4 with TRBJ2-7; 8 nucleotides line up with TRBD1. The CDR3 runs 15 residues. CDR1 and CDR2 from the germline V gene are SGHNT and YYREEE (reference sequence). The trim removed 4 bases at V and 5 bases at J, leaving 11 bases unmatched. CDR3 loop: CASSKNRDRLHEQYF. The DNA read from the CDR3 is TGTGCCAGCAGCAAGAACCGGGACAGGCTCCACGAG.

For this clone: The observed sequence ends 3 residues before the CDR3 terminus, with the missing tail filled in from the germline J gene. The chain combines TRBV5-1 with TRBJ2-3; 13 bases match TRBD2. The germline V gene has CDR1 SGHRS and CDR2 YFSETQ. This CDR3 comprises 17 residues. CDR3 DNA (partial): TGCGCCAGCAGCCCTACTAGCGGGAGGGCCGTCATAAAGACG. Residues: CASSPTSGRAVIKT. The CDR3 as a whole reads CASSPTSGRAVIKTQYF. Combining the CDR3 with reference TRBV5-1 and TRBJ2-3 gives the whole variable domain KAGVTQTPRYLIKTRGQQVTLSCSPISGHRSVSWYQQTPGQGLQFLFEYFSETQRNKGNFPGRFSGRQFSNSRSEMNVSTLELGDSALYLCASSPTSGRAVIKTQYFGPGTRLTVL.

In this sample, this clone turned up a few times. The CDR3 end falls 3 residues outside the read, so it is completed with the germline J gene. The rearrangement links TRBV30 to TRBJ1-2; D perhaps matches TRBD1 (6 bases). CDR1 GTSNPN and CDR2 SVGIG come from the germline V gene (reference sequence). This CDR3 region has 14 residues. The part of the CDR3 DNA that was read is TGTGCCTGGAGTAGGGGGGGACCCTACAATGAC. This translates into CAWSRGGPYND. The complete CDR3 reads CAWSRGGPYNDYTF. The complete variable domain, with remaining parts taken from reference TRBV30 and TRBJ1-2, reads SQTIHQWPATLVQPVGSPLSLECTVEGTSNPNLYWYRQAAGRGLQLLFYSVGIGQISSEVPQNLSASRPQDRQFILSSKKLLLSDSGFYLCAWSRGGPYNDYTFGSGTRLTVV.

This clone was recorded at least ten times. The read ends 3 residues early relative to the CDR3; the germline J gene fills the gap. The chain joins TRBV6-4 to TRBJ2-3; D tentatively reads TRBD1 or TRBD2 (5 bases each). Looked up from germline, CDR1 is MRHNA and CDR2 is SNTAGT. The V and J ends lost 2 bases and 6 bases respectively, with 18 bases between them. The CDR3 is 16 amino acids. The CDR3 bases that were read are TGTGCCAGCAGTGACAGTGGAGGAGCTTCAGGGGATACG. Amino acids: CASSDSGGASGDT. The whole CDR3 protein is CASSDSGGASGDTQYF.

This clone was recorded many times. The CDR3 goes on 3 residues after the read ends, and that part is filled in from the germline J gene. J is TRBJ1-4 and V is TRBV5-1; TRBD1 aligns across 8 bases. The CDR3 is made up of 15 amino acids. Germline CDR1 reads SGHRS; CDR2 reads YFSETQ. Germline trimming cut 5 bases from V and 4 bases from J; bases unmatched to any gene: 7. CDR3: CASRSGTGSNEKLFF. The DNA read from the CDR3 is TGCGCCAGCAGGTCAGGGACAGGAAGTAATGAAAAA.

This clone came up many times. CDR3 amino acids: CASSEGGAAISYEQYF. The DNA read from the CDR3 is TGTGCCAGCAGTGAGGGGGGAGCAGCCATCTCCTACGAG. V usage is TRBV2 and J usage is TRBJ2-7; a possible D gene is TRBD2 (6 bases). Read sequence stops 3 residues before the CDR3 end, and the germline J gene provides the missing end. CDR3 length: 16 amino acids. CDR1 and CDR2 (germline): SNHLY, FYNNEI. V dropped 3 bases and J dropped 0 bases, with 15 bases sitting between them.

This clone was seen at least ten times. The CDR3 is CASSQGQIFSYNEQFF. The sequenced CDR3 bases are TGTGCCAGCAGCCAGGGACAGATCTTCTCCTACAATGAG. The V call is TRBV3-1 (or the pseudogene TRBV3-2), the J call TRBJ2-1; 7 positions agree with TRBD1. The CDR3 end falls 3 residues outside the read, so it is completed with the germline J gene. The germline V gene encodes CDR1 LGHDT and CDR2 YNNKEL (reference sequence). V was pared by 3 bases and J by 0 bases, with 5 bases of the junction left unmatched. This CDR3 comprises 16 residues.

This clone was found many times. The CDR3 end falls 3 residues outside the read, so it is completed with the germline J gene. V usage is TRBV19 and J usage is TRBJ2-3; D is perhaps TRBD1 (6 bases). This CDR3 spans 12 amino acids. Germline CDR1 reads LNHDA; CDR2 reads SQIVND (reference sequence). Trimming removed 7 bases at V and 5 bases at J, with 10 bases between. Incomplete CDR3 DNA: TGTGCCAGTAACGACAGGAGAGATACG. Translated, it gives CASNDRRDT. The CDR3, in full, reads CASNDRRDTQYF.

This clone came up a few times. The read terminates 3 residues before the CDR3 end, so the remaining end is supplied by the germline J gene. The V and J genes are TRBV11-2 and TRBJ1-4, with 9 bases identical to TRBD1. Germline CDR1 and CDR2: SGHAT and FQNNGV. The CDR3 has 14 residues. Incomplete CDR3 DNA: TGTGCCAGCAGGCAACAGGGGGCGAGCTCACCA. Its protein product is CASRQQGASSP. The CDR3 in its entirety is CASRQQGASSPLFF.

This clone came up many times. The DNA ends 3 residues before the CDR3 does, and the rest of the CDR3 is filled in from the germline J gene. The rearrangement uses TRBV20-1 and TRBJ2-1; TRBD2 agrees at 7 bases. This CDR3 contains 14 residues. J was trimmed by 4 bases and V by 3 bases; bases with no gene match: 6. CDR1 DFQATT and CDR2 SNEGSKA come from the germline V gene (reference sequence). The CDR3 region is CSASEASGYNEQFF. Partial CDR3 DNA: TGCAGTGCTAGTGAGGCTAGCGGATACAATGAG.

About this clone: The CDR3 extends 3 residues past the end of the read, so its final part is completed from the germline J gene. The chain combines TRBV18 with TRBJ2-1, with TRBD1 matching 8 bases. The CDR3 totals 14 residues. Germline trimming cut 1 base from V and 9 bases from J; bases unmatched to any gene: 5. Germline CDR1 reads KGHSH; CDR2 reads LQKENI. The CDR3 reads CASSPRDRTSEQFF. CDR3 DNA (partial): TGTGCCAGCTCACCACGGGACAGGACCAGTGAG.

A word on this clone: The read terminates 3 residues before the CDR3 end, so the remaining end is supplied by the germline J gene. The V call is TRBV5-8, the J call TRBJ2-7, with D possibly being TRBD2 (6 bases). Per the germline V gene, CDR1 is SGHTS and CDR2 is YDEGEE. V lost 4 bases and J lost 0, with 14 bases in between. The CDR3 covers 15 residues. This chain's CDR3 is CASSPEGAASYEQYF. The CDR3 bases that were read are TGTGCCAGCAGCCCGGAGGGCGCAGCCTCCTACGAG.